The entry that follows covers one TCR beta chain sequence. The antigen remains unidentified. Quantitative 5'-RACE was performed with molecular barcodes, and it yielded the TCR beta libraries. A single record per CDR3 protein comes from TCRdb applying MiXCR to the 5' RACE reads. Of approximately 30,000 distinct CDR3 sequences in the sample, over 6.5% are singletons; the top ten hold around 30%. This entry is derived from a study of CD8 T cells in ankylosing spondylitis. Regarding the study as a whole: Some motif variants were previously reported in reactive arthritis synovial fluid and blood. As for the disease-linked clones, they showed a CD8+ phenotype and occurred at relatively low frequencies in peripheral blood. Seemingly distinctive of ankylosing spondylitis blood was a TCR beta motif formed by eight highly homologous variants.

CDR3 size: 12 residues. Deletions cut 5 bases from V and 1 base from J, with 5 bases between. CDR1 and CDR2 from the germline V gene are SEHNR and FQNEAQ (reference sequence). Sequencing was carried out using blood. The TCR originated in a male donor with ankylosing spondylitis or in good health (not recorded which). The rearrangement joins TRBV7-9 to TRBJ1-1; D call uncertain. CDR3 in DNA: TGTGCCAGCAGCGCTTCGAACACTGAAGCTTTCTTT. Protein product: CASSASNTEAFF.